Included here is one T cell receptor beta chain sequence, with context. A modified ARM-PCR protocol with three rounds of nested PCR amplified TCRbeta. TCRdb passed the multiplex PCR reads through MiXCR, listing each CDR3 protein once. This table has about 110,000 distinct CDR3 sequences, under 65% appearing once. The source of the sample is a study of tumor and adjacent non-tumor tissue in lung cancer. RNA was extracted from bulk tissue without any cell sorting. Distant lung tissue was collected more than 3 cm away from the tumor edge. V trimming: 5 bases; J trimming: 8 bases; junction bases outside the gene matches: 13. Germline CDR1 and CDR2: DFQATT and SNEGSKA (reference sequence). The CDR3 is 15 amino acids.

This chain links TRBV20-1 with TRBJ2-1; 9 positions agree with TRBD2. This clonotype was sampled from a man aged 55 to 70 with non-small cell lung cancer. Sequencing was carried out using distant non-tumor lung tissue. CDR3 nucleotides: TGCAGTGCTCGAGCTATGATAGCGGGAGTATATGAGCAGTTCTTC. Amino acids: CSARAMIAGVYEQFF.